This T cell receptor (beta chain) stems from a study of T cells in Graves' hyperthyroidism and ophthalmopathy. Regions amplified from RNA transcripts were the TCR beta CDR3 regions. First-round RT-PCR targeting the TCR CDR3 was performed with the HTBI primer set. TCRdb called the multiplex PCR reads again in MiXCR, with one record for every CDR3 protein. Of 350,000 or so distinct CDR3 sequences listed, 17% are singletons. With 3 bases removed from V and 4 bases from J, the gap between germline ends came to 9 bases. Germline-derived CDR1 and CDR2 are SGHAT and FQNNGV. The CDR3 is made up of 13 amino acids. This clonotype occurred many times.

This chain joins TRBV11-2 and TRBJ1-1; D gene uncertain. The sample taken for sequencing was blood. This sequence originates from a woman aged 30 to 39 with Graves' hyperthyroidism that later progressed to Graves' ophthalmopathy. CDR3 DNA: TGTGCCAGCAGCTTCGCGGGGAGCACTGAAGCTTTCTTT. Residues: CASSFAGSTEAFF.